This TCR beta chain derives from a study of blood T cell repertoires in COVID-19. Across the whole study: PBMCs, B-cell-depleted T cells, or T cells provided the cDNA or gDNA that made up the material.

The CDR3 contains 13 residues. V was clipped by 2 bases and J by 1 base, with 6 bases between them. CDR1 and CDR2 from the germline V gene are SGHKS and YYEKEE (reference sequence). A remark on this clone: This clone may be a read error of a much larger clone one base away. The sample contains more than one DNA sequence encoding this CDR3.

The table came from immunoSEQ multiplex PCR; TCRdb's copy has only in-frame clones and leaves some out. The table has 180,000 or so clones, around 83% seen once. Sample: peripheral blood. The TCR comes from a woman of 80 years or more with acute or convalescent COVID-19. The chain employs TRBV5-5 and TRBJ1-1; D is perhaps TRBD1 (5 bases). CDR3 in DNA: TGTGCCAGCAGCTTTGACAGGAACACTGAAGCTTTCTTT. Translation: CASSFDRNTEAFF.